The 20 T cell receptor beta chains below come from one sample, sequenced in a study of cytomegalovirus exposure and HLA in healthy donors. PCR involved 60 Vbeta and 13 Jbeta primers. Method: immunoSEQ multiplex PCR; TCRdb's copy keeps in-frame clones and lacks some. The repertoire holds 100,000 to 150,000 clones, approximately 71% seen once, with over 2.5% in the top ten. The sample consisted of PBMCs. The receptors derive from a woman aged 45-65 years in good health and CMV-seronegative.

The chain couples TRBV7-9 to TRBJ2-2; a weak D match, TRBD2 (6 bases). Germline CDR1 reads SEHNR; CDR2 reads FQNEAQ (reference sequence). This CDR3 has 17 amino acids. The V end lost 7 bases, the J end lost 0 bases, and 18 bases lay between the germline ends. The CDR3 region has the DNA TGTGCCAGCAATAATTCGCCGGGACTGTCGAACACCGGGGAGCTGTTTTTT. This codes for CASNNSPGLSNTGELFF.

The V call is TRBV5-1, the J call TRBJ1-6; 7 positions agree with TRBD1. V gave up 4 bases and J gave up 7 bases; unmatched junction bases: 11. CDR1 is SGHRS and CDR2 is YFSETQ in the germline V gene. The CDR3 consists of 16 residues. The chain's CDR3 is CASSGNGTAKNSPLHF. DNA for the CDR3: TGCGCCAGCAGCGGCAACGGGACAGCTAAAAATTCACCCCTCCACTTT. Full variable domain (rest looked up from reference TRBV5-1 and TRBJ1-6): KAGVTQTPRYLIKTRGQQVTLSCSPISGHRSVSWYQQTPGQGLQFLFEYFSETQRNKGNFPGRFSGRQFSNSRSEMNVSTLELGDSALYLCASSGNGTAKNSPLHFGNGTRLTVT.

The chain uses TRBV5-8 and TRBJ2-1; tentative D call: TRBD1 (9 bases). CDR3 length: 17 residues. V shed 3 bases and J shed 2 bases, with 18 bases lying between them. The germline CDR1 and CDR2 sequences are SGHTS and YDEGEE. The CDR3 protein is CASSSRGGDRAYNEQFF. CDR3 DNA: TGTGCCAGCAGCTCCCGGGGGGGGGACAGGGCCTACAATGAGCAGTTCTTC. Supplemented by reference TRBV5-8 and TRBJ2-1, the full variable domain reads EAGVTQSPTHLIKTRGQQATLRCSPISGHTSVYWYQQALGLGLQFLLWYDEGEERNRGNFPPRFSGRQFPNYSSELNVNALELEDSALYLCASSSRGGDRAYNEQFFGPGTRLTVL.

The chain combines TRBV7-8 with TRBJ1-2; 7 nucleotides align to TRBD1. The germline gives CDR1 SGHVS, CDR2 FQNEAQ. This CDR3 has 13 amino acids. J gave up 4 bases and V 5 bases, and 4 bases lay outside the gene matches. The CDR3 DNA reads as TGTGCCAGCAGCCGGTCAGGGGGCTATGGCTACACCTTC. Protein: CASSRSGGYGYTF.

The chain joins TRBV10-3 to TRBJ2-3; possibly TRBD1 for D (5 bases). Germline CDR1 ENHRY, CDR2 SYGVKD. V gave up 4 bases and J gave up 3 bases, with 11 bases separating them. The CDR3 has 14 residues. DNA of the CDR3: TGTGCCATCAGTGCAGGGTTCTCGACAGATACGCAGTATTTT. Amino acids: CAISAGFSTDTQYF.

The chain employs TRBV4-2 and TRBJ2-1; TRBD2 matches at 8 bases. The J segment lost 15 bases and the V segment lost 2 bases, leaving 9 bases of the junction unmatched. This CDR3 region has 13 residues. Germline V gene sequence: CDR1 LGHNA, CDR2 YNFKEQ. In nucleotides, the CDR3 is TGTGCCAGCAGCCAACAAGCGGGAGAAGATCCGTTCTTC. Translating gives CASSQQAGEDPFF.

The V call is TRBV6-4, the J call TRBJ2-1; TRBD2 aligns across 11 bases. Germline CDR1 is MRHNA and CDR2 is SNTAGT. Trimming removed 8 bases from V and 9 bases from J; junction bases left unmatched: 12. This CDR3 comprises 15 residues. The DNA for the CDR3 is TGTGCCAGCGCACCAATAGCGGGAGGGAGTACTGAGCAGTTCTTC. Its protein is CASAPIAGGSTEQFF.

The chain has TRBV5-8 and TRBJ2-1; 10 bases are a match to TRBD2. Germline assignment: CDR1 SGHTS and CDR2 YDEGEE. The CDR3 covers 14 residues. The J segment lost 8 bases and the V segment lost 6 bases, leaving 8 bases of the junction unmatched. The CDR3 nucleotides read TGTGCCAGCACACCTAGCGGGAGTTGGTATGAGCAGTTCTTC. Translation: CASTPSGSWYEQFF. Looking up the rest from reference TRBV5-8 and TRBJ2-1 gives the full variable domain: EAGVTQSPTHLIKTRGQQATLRCSPISGHTSVYWYQQALGLGLQFLLWYDEGEERNRGNFPPRFSGRQFPNYSSELNVNALELEDSALYLCASTPSGSWYEQFFGPGTRLTVL.

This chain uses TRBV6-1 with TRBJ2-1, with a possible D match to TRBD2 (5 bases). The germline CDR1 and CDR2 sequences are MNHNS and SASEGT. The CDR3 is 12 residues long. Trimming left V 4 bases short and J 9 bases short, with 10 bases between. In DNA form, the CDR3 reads TGTGCCAGCAGTGTGCAGGCGGGTGAGCAGTTCTTC. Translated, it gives CASSVQAGEQFF.

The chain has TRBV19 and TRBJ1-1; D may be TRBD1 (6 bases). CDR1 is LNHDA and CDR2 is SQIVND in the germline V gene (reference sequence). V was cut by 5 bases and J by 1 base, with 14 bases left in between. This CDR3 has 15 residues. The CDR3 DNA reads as TGTGCCAGTAGTCCGCCGACAGGCAGGAACACTGAAGCTTTCTTT. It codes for CASSPPTGRNTEAFF.

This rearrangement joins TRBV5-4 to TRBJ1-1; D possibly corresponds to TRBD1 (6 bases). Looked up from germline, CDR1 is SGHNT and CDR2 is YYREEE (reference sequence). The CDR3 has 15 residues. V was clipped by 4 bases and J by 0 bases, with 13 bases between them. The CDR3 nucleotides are TGTGCCAGCAGCCTACGGACAGTTCTGAACACTGAAGCTTTCTTT. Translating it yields CASSLRTVLNTEAFF.

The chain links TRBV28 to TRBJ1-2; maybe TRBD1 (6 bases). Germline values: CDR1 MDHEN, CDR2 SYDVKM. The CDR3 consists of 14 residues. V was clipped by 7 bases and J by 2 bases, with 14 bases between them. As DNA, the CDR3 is TGTGCCAGCATCTCTTGGACAGAGAACTATGGCTACACCTTC. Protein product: CASISWTENYGYTF.

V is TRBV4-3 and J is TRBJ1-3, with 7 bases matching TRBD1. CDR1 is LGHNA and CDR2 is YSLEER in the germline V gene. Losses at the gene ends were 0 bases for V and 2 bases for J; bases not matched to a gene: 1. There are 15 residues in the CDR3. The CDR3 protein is CASSQDGTAGNTIYF. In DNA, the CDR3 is TGCGCCAGCAGCCAAGACGGGACAGCTGGAAACACCATATATTTT.

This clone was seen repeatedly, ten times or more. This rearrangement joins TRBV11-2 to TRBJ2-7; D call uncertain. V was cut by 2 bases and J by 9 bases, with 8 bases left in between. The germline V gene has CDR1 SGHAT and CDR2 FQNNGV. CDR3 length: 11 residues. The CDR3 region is CASSLTPGQYF. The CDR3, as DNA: TGTGCCAGCAGCTTAACACCGGGGCAGTACTTC. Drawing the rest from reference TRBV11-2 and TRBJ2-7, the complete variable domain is EAGVAQSPRYKIIEKRQSVAFWCNPISGHATLYWYQQILGQGPKLLIQFQNNGVVDDSQLPKDRFSAERLKGVDSTLKIQPAKLEDSAVYLCASSLTPGQYFGPGTRLTVT.

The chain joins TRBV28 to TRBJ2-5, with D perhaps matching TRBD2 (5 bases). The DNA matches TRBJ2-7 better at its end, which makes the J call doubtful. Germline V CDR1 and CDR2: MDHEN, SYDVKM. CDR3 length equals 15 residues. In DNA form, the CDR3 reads TGTGCCAGCAGCCAAGGGTTTAGCGTAACCTACGAGCAGTACTTC. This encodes CASSQGFSVTYEQYF.

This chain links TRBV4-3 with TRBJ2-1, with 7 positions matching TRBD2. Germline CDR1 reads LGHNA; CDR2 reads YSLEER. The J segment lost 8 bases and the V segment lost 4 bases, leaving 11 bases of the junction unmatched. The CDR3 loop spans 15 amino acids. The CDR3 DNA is TGCGCCAGCAGCCCCCTCGGGAGGTTGAATGATGAGCAGTTCTTC. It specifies CASSPLGRLNDEQFF.

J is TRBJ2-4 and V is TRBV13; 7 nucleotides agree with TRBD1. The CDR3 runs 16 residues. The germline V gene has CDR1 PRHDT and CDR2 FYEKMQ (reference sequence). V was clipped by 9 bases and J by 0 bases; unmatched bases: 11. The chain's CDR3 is CASAMGDSLAKNIQYF. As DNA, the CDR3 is TGTGCCAGTGCCATGGGGGACAGTCTAGCCAAAAACATTCAGTACTTC. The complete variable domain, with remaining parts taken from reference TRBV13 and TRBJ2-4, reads AAGVIQSPRHLIKEKRETATLKCYPIPRHDTVYWYQQGPGQDPQFLISFYEKMQSDKGSIPDRFSAQQFSDYHSELNMSSLELGDSALYFCASAMGDSLAKNIQYFGAGTRLSVL.

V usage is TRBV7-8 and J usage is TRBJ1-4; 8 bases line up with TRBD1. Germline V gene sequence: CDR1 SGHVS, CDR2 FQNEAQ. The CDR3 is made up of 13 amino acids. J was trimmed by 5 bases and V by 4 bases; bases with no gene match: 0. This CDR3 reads CASSWDRNEKLFF. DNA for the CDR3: TGTGCCAGCAGCTGGGACAGGAATGAAAAACTGTTTTTT.

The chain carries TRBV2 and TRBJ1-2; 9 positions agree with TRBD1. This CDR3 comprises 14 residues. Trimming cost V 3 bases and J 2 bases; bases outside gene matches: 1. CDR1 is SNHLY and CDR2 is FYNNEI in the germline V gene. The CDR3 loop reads CASSEGQGNYGYTF. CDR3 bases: TGTGCCAGCAGTGAGGGACAGGGAAACTATGGCTACACCTTC.

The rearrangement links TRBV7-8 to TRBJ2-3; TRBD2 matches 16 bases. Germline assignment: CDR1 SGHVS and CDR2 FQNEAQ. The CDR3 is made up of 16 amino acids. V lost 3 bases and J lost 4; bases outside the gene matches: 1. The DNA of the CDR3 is TGTGCCAGCAGCTTGGGACTAGCGGGAGGGGCAGATACGCAGTATTTT. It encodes CASSLGLAGGADTQYF.